This T cell receptor (beta chain) was captured by sequencing in a study of T cells in Graves' hyperthyroidism and ophthalmopathy (dated by TCRdb to about 2019). Background for the entire study: Peripheral blood was collected at initial diagnosis, before any treatment. A discovery cohort of approximately 97 patients, approximately 45 with Graves' ophthalmopathy and approximately 60 with stable Graves' hyperthyroidism, was used to find distinguishing TCR V-J signatures. Prospective prediction of ophthalmopathy was tested in an independent validation cohort of fewer than 20 hyperthyroidism patients and some 17 patients who later progressed to ophthalmopathy. The 100 discovery patients were randomly split 7:3 into training and test sets. In more than 5 Graves' hyperthyroidism patients, the study also compared T-cell repertoires from thyroid tissue with T-cell repertoires from blood. After blood sampling, hyperthyroidism patients were treated with methimazole at a starting dose of 30 mg daily, and ophthalmopathy patients were treated with high-dose intravenous methylprednisolone. The paper reports TCR Vbeta CDR3 sequencing of roughly 140 peripheral blood samples: fewer than 50 ophthalmopathy, 75 to 80 hyperthyroidism and around 17 progressor patients.

Turning to this clonotype: There is no known antigen for this receptor. No much larger clone exists at a distance of one base, and base qualities are not known.

Overall study results and their limits: In validation, progression to ophthalmopathy was predicted by the model with 70% to 71% sensitivity and 72% to 80% specificity, a median of roughly 6 months before onset. Sample size was not statistically predetermined, and blinding of investigators to group allocation was not performed. Blood samples also contained most of the expanded thyroid clonotypes (frequency above 0.001), which suggests that blood repertoires may reflect thyroid immune responses. In cross-validation, a model built on a 13 V-J signature told ophthalmopathy apart from stable hyperthyroidism with less than 90% sensitivity and around 84% specificity, and in testing the same model reached 80%/75%.

For CDR1 and CDR2, the germline V gene (reference sequence) lists DFQATT and SNEGSKA. Measured from the cysteine to the phenylalanine, the CDR3 is 16 residues long. Of all the DNA, just the CDR3 is kept, 48 bases in frame from base 1. Trimming takes 0 bases off V and 8 bases off J; junction bases not matched to a gene: 9. Ophthalmopathy patients had moderately to severely active disease, with a Clinical Activity Score of 3 or more, a NOSPECS grade of 4 or more, and a disease duration of less than 3 months. The study excluded patients with uncontrolled infections, other autoimmune diseases, pregnancy or lactation. Diagnoses relied on clinical symptoms, serum thyroxine and TRAb, thyroid ultrasound and orbital computed tomography. Ficoll-Paque density gradient centrifugation was used to isolate PBMCs from approximately 11 ml of fresh peripheral blood. Total RNA was extracted using Trizol reagent, and RNA quality was assessed on an Agilent 2100 Bioanalyzer.

Amplification of TCR beta CDR3 regions was carried out from RNA transcripts. The TCR CDR3 was subjected to a first round of RT-PCR using the HTBI primer set and the Qiagen OneStep RT-PCR kit. Libraries were constructed in a second round of multiplex PCR, after which size selection and purification were carried out. Sequencing of the libraries was done on an Illumina HiSeq2000 using paired-end 100 bp reads. The authors processed their data as follows. SOAPnuke was used to process the raw data, with reads discarded if the reads contained adapters or uncalled bases, had a mean Phred below 15, or lacked an exact constant-primer or identifier match. COPE v1.2.5 was used to merge high-quality paired reads, and clonotypes were defined as unique nucleotide sequences. MiTCR v1.1 was used to align the clonotypes against IMGT TRBV, TRBD and TRBJ reference segments. Analysis was restricted to V-J combinations with a frequency above 0.0001, which covered roughly 99% of repertoires. A TCS score was defined as the ratio between F50 (clonal expansion) and ExV (chaos), using BLOSUM62-based TCRdist between CDR3 peptides within each V-J. Welch's t-statistics and random forest reduced 450 to 600 V-J features to 13, which were used in a naive Bayes classifier (R e1071). TCRdb reprocessed the public reads (quality trimming at Q25 with fastp, clone calling with MiXCR) and kept in-frame beta chains. Rows are combined by CDR3 protein, so each entry shows the most common genes and DNA. These V and J calls derive from TCRdb rather than the authors' analysis. Across this sample there are about 410,000 distinct CDR3 sequences, with 14% seen only once. 15% to 20% of the sample goes to the ten largest clones.

Source material: blood. This sequence was found in a woman between 25 and 40 years old with Graves' ophthalmopathy. Here the chain combines TRBV20-1 and TRBJ2-2; TRBD2 matches 10 bases in the middle. The encoded CDR3 is CSAREHPSGGSGELFF. The DNA sequence is given as TGCAGTGCTAGAGAACATCCTAGCGGGGGATCTGGGGAGCTGTTTTTT.